Each of the 28 T cell receptor beta chains below was sequenced from the same sample in a study of shared clonotypes between healthy human individuals. Assay used: immunoSEQ multiplex PCR; TCRdb lists only in-frame clones, some missing. The data contain some 1,900,000 clones, about 95% of them singletons. CD45RO negativity and positive selection for CCR7 defined naive CD8 cells, a population that excluded terminally differentiated effector memory CD45RA+ cells. Material: naive CD8+ T cells sorted from blood. All receptors derive from a man younger than 35 in good health.

The gene calls are TRBV6-5 and TRBJ2-3; D uncertain. This CDR3 is built from 12 residues. The ends were cut back, 6 bases at V and 10 bases at J, with 14 bases in the middle. CDR1 and CDR2 (germline): MNHEY, SVGAGI. CDR3 coding DNA: TGTGCCAGCAGAGAGCATACACCGGCGCAGTATTTT. Protein: CASREHTPAQYF.

The genes are TRBV7-9 and TRBJ1-4, with D unresolved. CDR1 is SEHNR and CDR2 is FQNEAQ in the germline V gene (reference sequence). There are 14 residues in the CDR3. Trimming took off 3 bases at V and 12 bases at J, with 17 bases between the two ends. The chain's CDR3 is CASSFADWRIELFF. CDR3 in DNA: TGTGCCAGCAGCTTCGCCGACTGGAGGATAGAACTGTTTTTT.

This chain connects TRBV6-6 to TRBJ1-5; the D gene is possibly TRBD1 (5 bases). V shed 0 bases and J shed 6 bases, with 9 bases lying between them. Per the germline V gene, CDR1 is MNHNY and CDR2 is SVGAGI (reference sequence). CDR3 length: 14 residues. In nucleotides, the CDR3 is TGTGCCAGCAGTTACTCGACAGTCCCTCAGCCCCAGCATTTT. Translated: CASSYSTVPQPQHF.

V gene TRBV19 combines with J gene TRBJ2-7, with TRBD2 identical over 9 bases. There are 15 residues in the CDR3. The junction had 8 bases not matched to a gene; V was cut back by 6 bases and J by 2 bases. Germline loops: CDR1 LNHDA, CDR2 SQIVND (reference sequence). The CDR3 loop reads CASSPRGLAAYEQYF. In nucleotides, the CDR3 is TGTGCCAGTAGCCCCCGGGGACTAGCTGCCTACGAGCAGTACTTC.

The chain recombines TRBV11-2 with TRBJ1-2; D possibly corresponds to TRBD1 (5 bases). Trimming shortened V by 1 base and J by 4 bases, and 7 bases separated the two germline ends. Per the germline V gene, CDR1 is SGHAT and CDR2 is FQNNGV. CDR3 length: 13 residues. Here the CDR3 reads CASSLGQSYGYTF. Here the CDR3 DNA reads TGTGCCAGCAGCTTAGGACAGTCCTATGGCTACACCTTC.

The chain recombines TRBV13 with TRBJ2-3, with 10 bases matching TRBD2. Trimming at V came to 4 bases and at J to 0 bases, leaving 4 bases not matched to a gene. The CDR3 is made up of 16 amino acids. Germline V gene data show CDR1 as PRHDT and CDR2 as FYEKMQ (reference sequence). The CDR3 DNA follows: TGTGCCAGCAGCTCCGGACTAGCGGCTAGCACAGATACGCAGTATTTT. Its translation: CASSSGLAASTDTQYF.

The chain carries TRBV7-2 and TRBJ2-7; D possibly corresponds to TRBD2 (6 bases). The ends were cut back, 0 bases at V and 4 bases at J, with 13 bases in the middle. Germline CDR1 is SGHTA and CDR2 is FQGNSA. The CDR3 is made up of 15 amino acids. CDR3 nucleotides: TGTGCCAGCAGCTTAGCCCAGACTAGTGGGTACGAGCAGTACTTC. Translation: CASSLAQTSGYEQYF.

The chain couples TRBV5-6 to TRBJ2-5; TRBD2 might be the D (5 bases). Germline values: CDR1 SGHDT, CDR2 YYEEEE. The CDR3 covers 13 residues. The V and J ends lost 0 bases and 7 bases respectively, with 10 bases between them. The CDR3: CASSLALEGTQYF. CDR3 nucleotide sequence: TGTGCCAGCAGCTTGGCCCTAGAGGGGACCCAGTACTTC.

The genes are TRBV11-2 and TRBJ2-6, with 7 bases fitting TRBD1. V shed 0 bases, J shed 9 bases, and the junction held 11 bases outside the gene matches. The CDR3 is made up of 17 amino acids. Germline V gives CDR1 SGHAT, CDR2 FQNNGV. The CDR3 reads CASSLDLTGAYHNVLTF. CDR3 nucleotide sequence: TGTGCCAGCAGCTTAGATCTCACAGGGGCCTACCACAACGTCCTGACTTTC.

The V gene is TRBV4-1, the J gene TRBJ2-7; 7 bases are shared with TRBD2. This CDR3 contains 15 residues. The V segment lost 4 bases and the J segment 7 bases; nucleotides outside the gene matches: 13. Germline CDR1 reads MGHRA; CDR2 reads YSYEKL. In DNA form, the CDR3 reads TGCGCCAGCAGCCTGGCCAGCGGGGAACTACGAGAGCAGTACTTC. Protein sequence: CASSLASGELREQYF.

The chain links TRBV5-6 to TRBJ2-7; tentatively, D is TRBD1 (5 bases). The germline V gene has CDR1 SGHDT and CDR2 YYEEEE. V was shortened by 0 bases and J by 2 bases, with 9 bases between the two germline ends. The CDR3 loop spans 14 amino acids. CDR3 bases: TGTGCCAGCAGCTTGGAAGGGGAAACCTACGAGCAGTACTTC. Translated, it gives CASSLEGETYEQYF.

The chain joins TRBV5-5 to TRBJ2-5, with 7 bases identical to TRBD1. Germline CDR1 reads SGHKS; CDR2 reads YYEKEE (reference sequence). Losses at the gene ends were 5 bases for V and 5 bases for J; bases not matched to a gene: 6. There are 13 residues in the CDR3. CDR3 amino acids: CASRPQGYETQYF. CDR3 coding DNA: TGTGCCAGCAGACCACAGGGGTACGAGACCCAGTACTTC.

Note on this clone: Different DNA sequences within this sample yield the same CDR3. The V and J genes are TRBV27 and TRBJ1-2; the D is unclear. Trimming took off 3 bases at V and 0 bases at J, with 5 bases between the two ends. The CDR3 extends over 13 amino acids. CDR1 and CDR2 from the germline V gene are MNHEY and SMNVEV (reference sequence). For the CDR3, the DNA is TGTGCCAGCAGTTTTTATTCTAACTATGGCTACACCTTC. Encoded protein: CASSFYSNYGYTF.

V gene TRBV27 combines with J gene TRBJ2-2, with D possibly matching TRBD1 (5 bases). V shed 10 bases and J shed 5 bases, with 14 bases lying between them. Germline CDR1 reads MNHEY; CDR2 reads SMNVEV (reference sequence). The CDR3 contains 13 residues. CDR3 sequence (DNA): TGTGCCACCAGGGTTGTGCGGACCGGGGAGCTGTTTTTT. It specifies CATRVVRTGELFF.

The rearrangement joins TRBV5-1 to TRBJ2-1, with 7 positions matching TRBD1. V shed 0 bases, J shed 9 bases, and the junction held 12 bases outside the gene matches. The CDR3 is 16 residues long. Germline loops: CDR1 SGHRS, CDR2 YFSETQ. The CDR3 nucleotides are TGCGCCAGCAGCTTGGGCGACCTGACAGGGAGAATTGAGCAGTTCTTC. Protein: CASSLGDLTGRIEQFF.

J is TRBJ1-4 and V is TRBV28, with D possibly TRBD1 on 5 matching bases. Trimming took 6 bases from V and 2 from J, leaving 22 bases between them. Germline-derived CDR1 and CDR2 are MDHEN and SYDVKM. The CDR3 is 18 amino acids. Here the CDR3 reads CASSLRALSRETNEKLFF. CDR3 in DNA: TGTGCCAGCAGCCTGCGGGCCCTGAGCAGGGAGACTAATGAAAAACTGTTTTTT.

The chain combines TRBV7-8 with TRBJ2-3, with no clear D. The V end lost 5 bases, the J end lost 3 bases, and 15 bases lay between the germline ends. Germline V gene lookup returns CDR1 SGHVS and CDR2 FQNEAQ. The CDR3 consists of 15 residues. The CDR3 loop reads CASSLRGLTTDTQYF. The DNA of the CDR3 is TGTGCCAGCAGCCTCCGTGGGTTGACGACAGATACGCAGTATTTT.

The gene calls are TRBV9 and TRBJ1-1; D is unresolved. V gave up 0 bases and J gave up 3 bases, with 12 bases separating them. From germline, CDR1 is SGDLS and CDR2 YYNGEE. The CDR3 extends over 15 amino acids. The CDR3 DNA sequence: TGTGCCAGCAGCGTAGCCCGGGGTCCGGACACTGAAGCTTTCTTT. Protein sequence: CASSVARGPDTEAFF.

The V call is TRBV6-6, the J call TRBJ1-3, with TRBD1 matching 7 bases. The germline V gene encodes CDR1 MNHNY and CDR2 SVGAGI (reference sequence). The CDR3 runs 15 residues. Unmatched junction bases numbered 5, after V lost 6 bases and J lost 0 bases. The CDR3 reads CASSPGQPSGNTIYF. CDR3 nucleotides: TGTGCCAGCAGCCCGGGACAGCCCTCTGGAAACACCATATATTTT.

With respect to this clone: Within the sample, other DNA sequences also encode this same CDR3. The chain carries TRBV19 and TRBJ1-4; D unresolved. Germline V gene data show CDR1 as LNHDA and CDR2 as SQIVND (reference sequence). This CDR3 comprises 14 residues. Trimming left V 3 bases short and J 5 bases short, with 10 bases between. The CDR3 bases are TGTGCCAGTAGTATCCGGGAGTGGAATGAAAAACTGTTTTTT. Translation: CASSIREWNEKLFF.

A word on this clone: Other nucleotide sequences from this sample produce the same CDR3. The rearrangement joins TRBV19 to TRBJ2-1; D might be TRBD2 (5 bases). Per germline, CDR1 LNHDA and CDR2 SQIVND (reference sequence). V lost 2 bases to trimming and J lost 6 bases, with 8 bases between them. The CDR3 contains 13 residues. The CDR3 nucleotides read TGTGCCAGTAGTATACTAGCCGGCAATGAGCAGTTCTTC. Encoded protein: CASSILAGNEQFF.

This sequence joins TRBV4-3 and TRBJ1-2; no definite D call. V was pared by 0 bases and J by 4 bases, with 9 bases between. Germline lookup yields CDR1 LGHNA and CDR2 YSLEER. This CDR3 is built from 14 residues. CDR3 nucleotides: TGCGCCAGCAGCCAAGATGAGGGCGGCTATGGCTACACCTTC. Amino acids: CASSQDEGGYGYTF.

V is TRBV7-9 and J is TRBJ2-5; the D gene is possibly TRBD2 (5 bases). V was pared by 2 bases and J by 7 bases, with 20 bases between. The CDR3 spans 16 residues. CDR1 and CDR2 (germline): SEHNR, FQNEAQ (reference sequence). CDR3 sequence (DNA): TGTGCCAGCAGCTTATCCGAGTTTGATGGAGGAGGGACCCAGTACTTC. Translation gives CASSLSEFDGGGTQYF.

The CDR3 loop is CASRTRGGVGELFF. The CDR3 nucleotides read TGTGCCAGCAGGACCCGGGGAGGCGTCGGGGAGCTGTTTTTT. The chain couples TRBV6-5 to TRBJ2-2; D possibly corresponds to TRBD2 (6 bases). Germline values: CDR1 MNHEY, CDR2 SVGAGI. The CDR3 is 14 amino acids. V was trimmed by 6 bases and J by 7 bases, leaving 15 bases between them.

This chain uses TRBV27 with TRBJ1-1; 7 bases agree with TRBD1. CDR3 length: 12 amino acids. Germline CDR1 MNHEY, CDR2 SMNVEV (reference sequence). Trimming took 7 bases from V and 5 from J; bases not matched to a gene: 4. CDR3 region: CASKKTGTEAFF. In nucleotides, the CDR3 is TGTGCCAGCAAAAAGACAGGGACTGAAGCTTTCTTT.

V is TRBV5-7 and J is TRBJ2-1, with 9 nucleotides matching TRBD1. TRBV5-7 falls under the ORF class, with uncertain function. V was clipped by 5 bases and J by 3 bases; unmatched bases: 12. There are 17 residues in the CDR3. The CDR3 reads CASRTRRTGVFYNEQFF. The CDR3 region has the DNA TGTGCCAGCAGGACACGCCGGACAGGGGTGTTCTACAATGAGCAGTTCTTC.

This chain links TRBV5-5 with TRBJ2-7; D possibly corresponds to TRBD2 (5 bases). CDR3 size: 14 residues. In germline, CDR1 is SGHKS, CDR2 YYEKEE (reference sequence). Between the trimmed V and J ends, which lost 4 bases and 2 bases, there was a span of 13 bases. DNA of the CDR3: TGTGCCAGCAGCCCGAGCGGCTTGGCCTACGAGCAGTACTTC. Protein: CASSPSGLAYEQYF.

V gene TRBV9 combines with J gene TRBJ2-1, with D possibly being TRBD1 or TRBD2 (5 bases each). From germline, CDR1 is SGDLS and CDR2 YYNGEE. Trimming stripped 3 bases from V and 4 bases from J, with 14 bases between. The CDR3 contains 15 residues. The CDR3: CASSAGYRLYNEQFF. CDR3 DNA sequence: TGTGCCAGCAGCGCGGGATACAGGCTTTACAATGAGCAGTTCTTC.